The 5 T cell receptor beta chains in this list originate from one sample, sequenced in a study of control samples from healthy donors and cancer patients. The assay was immunoSEQ multiplex PCR, and TCRdb's table has in-frame clones only and misses some. Altogether tens of thousands of clones are present, roughly nine tenths being singletons, with the ten largest covering around 1.5%. The sequenced sample consisted of PBMCs. The receptor source for this set is a man in his forties with colorectal cancer.

This clone appeared once. This chain connects TRBV5-4 to TRBJ1-6; D gene unclear. The CDR3 sequence is 15 residues long. V lost 4 bases, J lost 8 bases, and 16 bases lay in between. CDR1 is SGHNT, CDR2 YYREEE, per germline (reference sequence). The CDR3 region is CASSVNSRTDSPLHF. CDR3 nucleotides: TGTGCCAGCAGCGTCAACAGCCGAACGGATTCACCCCTCCACTTT. Together with reference TRBV5-4 and TRBJ1-6, the CDR3 gives the full variable domain: ETGVTQSPTHLIKTRGQQVTLRCSSQSGHNTVSWYQQALGQGPQFIFQYYREEENGRGNFPPRFSGLQFPNYSSELNVNALELDDSALYLCASSVNSRTDSPLHFGNGTRLTVT.

This clone is a singleton in its sample. The genes are TRBV10-3 and TRBJ2-7; 7 nucleotides align to TRBD2. CDR3 length: 14 residues. Germline loops: CDR1 ENHRY, CDR2 SYGVKD. V dropped 11 bases and J dropped 1; count of bases not matched to a gene: 11. CDR3 in DNA: TGTGCCGGCCAGCGGGACGGATCATCCTACGAGCAGTACTTC. Encoded protein: CAGQRDGSSYEQYF.

The genes are TRBV7-2 and TRBJ2-1; TRBD2 agrees at 11 bases. This CDR3 region has 17 residues. Germline-derived CDR1 and CDR2 are SGHTA and FQGNSA. Trimming cost V 6 bases and J 8 bases; bases outside gene matches: 15. The CDR3 coding sequence is TGTGCCAGCAGTCTTCGCAGCCGACTAGCGGGAAGGGATGAGCAGTTCTTC. This gives the protein CASSLRSRLAGRDEQFF.

The V and J genes are TRBV7-9 and TRBJ1-5; D is unresolved. Trimming pared 3 bases from V and 4 bases from J, leaving 4 bases between. Per germline, CDR1 SEHNR and CDR2 FQNEAQ (reference sequence). The CDR3 is 12 amino acids. DNA of the CDR3: TGTGCCAGCAGCTTGTTTAATCAGCCCCAGCATTTT. It yields the protein CASSLFNQPQHF. The whole variable domain, remainder taken from reference TRBV7-9 and TRBJ1-5, is DTGVSQNPRHKITKRGQNVTFRCDPISEHNRLYWYRQTLGQGPEFLTYFQNEAQLEKSRLLSDRFSAERPKGSFSTLEIQRTEQGDSAMYLCASSLFNQPQHFGDGTRLSIL.

The chain links TRBV6-4 to TRBJ2-7; possibly TRBD2 for D (5 bases). The ends were cut back, 0 bases at V and 3 bases at J, with 9 bases in the middle. Germline CDR1 is MRHNA and CDR2 is SNTAGT. The CDR3 runs 14 residues. The CDR3 DNA follows: TGTGCCAGCAGTGACTCGAATCGGGACTACGAGCAGTACTTC. Its translation is CASSDSNRDYEQYF.